This T cell receptor beta chain emerged from a study of blood T cell repertoires in COVID-19. In the study's own analysis: Amplification of reference gene primers was used by the study to estimate nucleated cell counts. Libraries were prepared by immunoSEQ multiplex PCR; TCRdb keeps only in-frame clonotypes and omits some of them. V, J and clone size derive from that table, while D and trimming were established from the DNA sequence. The sample records around 200,000 clones, about 88% being singletons. Germline CDR1 ENHRY, CDR2 SYGVKD. With 4 bases clipped from V and 8 bases from J, the junction kept 6 bases outside the gene matches. CDR3 size: 15 residues.

The J gene is TRBJ2-1, the V gene TRBV10-3; 12 positions match TRBD2. The receptor comes from a man aged 40-55 years with active or convalescent COVID-19. Sequenced: peripheral blood. CDR3 region: CAISGSSGGAYEQFF. DNA of the CDR3: TGTGCCATCAGTGGTTCTAGCGGGGGGGCATATGAGCAGTTCTTC.